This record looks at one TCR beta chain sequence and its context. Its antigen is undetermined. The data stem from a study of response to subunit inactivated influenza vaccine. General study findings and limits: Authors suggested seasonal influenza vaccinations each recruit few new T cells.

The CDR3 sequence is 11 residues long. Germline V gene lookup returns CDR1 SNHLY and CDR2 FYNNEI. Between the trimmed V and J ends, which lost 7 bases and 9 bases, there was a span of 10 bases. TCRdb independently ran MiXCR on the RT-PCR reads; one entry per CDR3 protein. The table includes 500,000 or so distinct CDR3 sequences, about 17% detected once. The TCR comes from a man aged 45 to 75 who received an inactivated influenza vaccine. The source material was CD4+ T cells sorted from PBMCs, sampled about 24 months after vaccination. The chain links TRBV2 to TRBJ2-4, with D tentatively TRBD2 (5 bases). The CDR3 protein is CASMVEGIQYF. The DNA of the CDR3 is TGTGCCAGCATGGTCGAGGGCATTCAGTACTTC.